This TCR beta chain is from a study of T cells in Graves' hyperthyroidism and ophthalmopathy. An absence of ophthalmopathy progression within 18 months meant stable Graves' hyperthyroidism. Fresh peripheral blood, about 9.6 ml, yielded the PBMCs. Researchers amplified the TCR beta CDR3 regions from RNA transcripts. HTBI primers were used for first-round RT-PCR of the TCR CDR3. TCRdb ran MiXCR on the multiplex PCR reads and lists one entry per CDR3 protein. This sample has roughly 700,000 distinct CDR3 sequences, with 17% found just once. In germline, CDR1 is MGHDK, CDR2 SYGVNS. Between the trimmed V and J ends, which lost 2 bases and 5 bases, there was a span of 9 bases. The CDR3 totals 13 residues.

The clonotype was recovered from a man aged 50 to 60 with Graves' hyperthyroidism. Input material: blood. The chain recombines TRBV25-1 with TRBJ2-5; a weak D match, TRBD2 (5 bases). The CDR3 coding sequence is TGTGCCAGCAGTGAAGGGAGTTGGGAGACCCAGTACTTC. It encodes CASSEGSWETQYF.